This T cell receptor beta chain was captured by sequencing in a study of Ad26.COV2.S vaccination and SARS-CoV-2 variants. Study information: Recipients of Ad26.COV2.S got it intramuscularly, once or twice 56 days apart.

TCRdb's copy holds only in-frame clones and misses some; the assay was immunoSEQ multiplex PCR. The profile shows 300,000 to 350,000 clones, around 85% of them singletons. The CDR3 consists of 15 residues. Trimming took 7 bases from V and 0 from J; bases not matched to a gene: 8. CDR1 and CDR2 (germline): MNHEY, SVGAGI. Treatment given: approximately 18 received Ad26.COV2.S at low or high dose, single or two shots; a few received placebo; per-sample allocation not given. Day 63 following the first vaccine or placebo injection was when the samples were taken. This clonotype was sampled from a person between 18 and 65 years old who received the Ad26.COV2.S COVID-19 vaccine or a placebo. This material consisted of peripheral blood, taken in a trial of Ad26.COV2.S vaccine versus placebo. The J gene is TRBJ2-7, the V gene TRBV6-5; 8 nucleotides align to TRBD1. The CDR3 reads CASNYRDRSSYEQYF. CDR3 in DNA: TGTGCCAGCAACTACCGGGACAGGAGCTCCTACGAGCAGTACTTC.